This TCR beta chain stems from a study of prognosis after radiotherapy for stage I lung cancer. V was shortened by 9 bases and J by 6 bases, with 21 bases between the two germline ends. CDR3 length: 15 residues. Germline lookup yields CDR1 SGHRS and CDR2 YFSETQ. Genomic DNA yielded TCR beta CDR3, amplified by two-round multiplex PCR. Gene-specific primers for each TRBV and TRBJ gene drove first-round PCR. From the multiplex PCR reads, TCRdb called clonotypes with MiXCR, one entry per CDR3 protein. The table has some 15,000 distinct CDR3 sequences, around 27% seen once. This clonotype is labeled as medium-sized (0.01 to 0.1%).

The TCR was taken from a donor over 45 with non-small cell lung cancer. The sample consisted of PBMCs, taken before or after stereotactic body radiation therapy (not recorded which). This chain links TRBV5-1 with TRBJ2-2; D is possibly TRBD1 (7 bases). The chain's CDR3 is CATTTQGGVAGELFF. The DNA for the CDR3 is TGCGCCACCACAACCCAGGGGGGCGTAGCCGGGGAGCTGTTTTTT.